This TCR beta chain originates from a study of blood T cell repertoires in COVID-19. Overall study: Sources were T cells, B-cell-depleted T cells, or PBMCs; the material itself was cDNA or gDNA.

Germline CDR1 is MNHEY and CDR2 is SMNVEV (reference sequence). This CDR3 is 16 amino acids long. J lost 4 bases, V lost 8 bases, and 12 bases had no gene match. Source study methods: Scientists estimated how many nucleated cells there were by amplifying reference gene primers. Profiling relied on immunoSEQ multiplex PCR, and the TCRdb table lists in-frame clones only, not all of them. V and J calls and clone size follow that table, whereas D and trimming were derived from the DNA. The data hold roughly 180,000 clones, with approximately 80% observed a single time. The chain employs TRBV27 and TRBJ2-2, with 8 bases aligning to TRBD1. The sample comprised PBMCs or T cells enriched from blood (not recorded which). This sequence originates from a man in his 60s who had been exposed to COVID-19. CDR3 bases: TGTGCCAGCCGCCCCAGCCCAGGGGGCATCACCGGGGAGCTGTTTTTT. This gives the protein CASRPSPGGITGELFF.